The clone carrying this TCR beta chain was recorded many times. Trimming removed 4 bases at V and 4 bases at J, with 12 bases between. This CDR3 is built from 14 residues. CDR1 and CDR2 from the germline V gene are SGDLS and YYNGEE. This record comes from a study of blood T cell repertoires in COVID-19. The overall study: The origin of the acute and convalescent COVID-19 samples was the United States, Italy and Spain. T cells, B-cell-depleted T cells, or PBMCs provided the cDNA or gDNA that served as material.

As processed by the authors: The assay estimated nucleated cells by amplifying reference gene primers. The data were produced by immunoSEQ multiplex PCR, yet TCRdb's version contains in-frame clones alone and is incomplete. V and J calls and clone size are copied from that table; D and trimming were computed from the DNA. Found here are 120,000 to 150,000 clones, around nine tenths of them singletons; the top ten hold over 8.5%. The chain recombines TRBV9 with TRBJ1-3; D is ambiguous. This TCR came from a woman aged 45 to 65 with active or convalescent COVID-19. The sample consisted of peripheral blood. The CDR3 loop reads CASSPYAGGNTIYF. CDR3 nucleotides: TGTGCCAGCAGCCCATATGCCGGGGGAAACACCATATATTTT. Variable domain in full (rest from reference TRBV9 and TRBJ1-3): DSGVTQTPKHLITATGQRVTLRCSPRSGDLSVYWYQQSLDQGLQFLIQYYNGEERAKGNILERFSAQQFPDLHSELNLSSLELGDSALYFCASSPYAGGNTIYFGEGSWLTVV.